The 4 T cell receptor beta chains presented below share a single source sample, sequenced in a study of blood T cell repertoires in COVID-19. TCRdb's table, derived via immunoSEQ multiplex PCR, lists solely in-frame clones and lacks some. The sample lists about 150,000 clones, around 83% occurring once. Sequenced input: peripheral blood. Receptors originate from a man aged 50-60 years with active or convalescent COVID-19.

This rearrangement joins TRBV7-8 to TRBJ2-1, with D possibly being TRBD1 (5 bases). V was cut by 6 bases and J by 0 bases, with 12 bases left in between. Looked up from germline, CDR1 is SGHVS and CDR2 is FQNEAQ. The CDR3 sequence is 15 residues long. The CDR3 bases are TGTGCCAGCAGACAGGCGGAAAGCTCCTACAATGAGCAGTTCTTC. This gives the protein CASRQAESSYNEQFF.

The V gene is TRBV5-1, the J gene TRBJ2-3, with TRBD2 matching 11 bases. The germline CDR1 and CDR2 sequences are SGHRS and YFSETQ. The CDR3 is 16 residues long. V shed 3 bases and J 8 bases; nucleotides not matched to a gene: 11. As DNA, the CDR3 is TGCGCCAGCAGCTCGTCGGTAGCGGGGGGGCAGCGTACGCAGTATTTT. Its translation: CASSSSVAGGQRTQYF.

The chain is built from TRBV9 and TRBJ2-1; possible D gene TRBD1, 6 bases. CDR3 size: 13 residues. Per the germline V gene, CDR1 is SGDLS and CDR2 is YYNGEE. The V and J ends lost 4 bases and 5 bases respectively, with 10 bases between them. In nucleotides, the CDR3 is TGTGCCAGCAGCTTGGGGGCTCACAATGAGCAGTTCTTC. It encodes CASSLGAHNEQFF.

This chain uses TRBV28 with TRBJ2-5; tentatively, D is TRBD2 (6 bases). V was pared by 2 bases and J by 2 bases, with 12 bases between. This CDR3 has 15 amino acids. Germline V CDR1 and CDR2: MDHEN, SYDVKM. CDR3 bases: TGTGCCAGCAGTTTAAGCGGTAGCGGACAAGAGACCCAGTACTTC. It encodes CASSLSGSGQETQYF.